This section outlines one T cell receptor beta chain sequence together with its context. The antigen remains unidentified. The sample belongs to a study of vaccination and CD4 T cells after COVID-19. For the study at large: The convalescents included six males and four females, and among them two were Hispanic while seven were Caucasian.

CDR1 is SGHTA and CDR2 is FQGTGA in the germline V gene. There are 13 residues in the CDR3. Between the trimmed V and J ends, which lost 5 bases and 1 base, there was a span of 8 bases. Sequencing of the DNA from cultured CD4+ T cells was carried out with the Oncomine TCR Beta short-read assay. The genomic DNA was obtained from cultured CD4+ T cells by extraction with the QIAamp micro DNA kit. TCRdb reprocessed the PCR reads via MiXCR and lists one record per CDR3 protein. The sample yields approximately 17,000 distinct CDR3 sequences, 50% seen once. The treatment was: roughly 10-day PBMC culture with coronavirus spike peptide pools or control peptides (ViraFEST assay).

The chain employs TRBV7-3 and TRBJ1-1; D is ambiguous. What was sequenced was CD4+ T cells from blood, cultured in vitro. This TCR derives from a human donor who had recovered from COVID-19. The CDR3 here is CASSTQENTEAFF. The CDR3 DNA follows: TGTGCCAGCAGCACCCAGGAGAACACTGAAGCTTTCTTT.